The clone carrying this T cell receptor (beta chain) has a handful of counts. The CDR3 runs to 15 residues. The junction had 9 bases not matched to a gene; V was cut back by 5 bases and J by 5 bases. Germline V lookup: CDR1 SQVTM, CDR2 ANQGSEA. This record belongs to a study of identical twins. In TCRdb, the 5' RACE reads were re-called with MiXCR into one record per CDR3 protein. The sample has about 520,000 distinct CDR3 sequences, 20% to 25% seen once. These data also featured in a second study, about T cells expressing NK-cell markers. From that paper: Among the eight sequenced donors, seven tested HCMV-seropositive and one tested seronegative. Within several experiments, an anti-gamma-delta TCR antibody kept the sorting limited to alpha-beta TCR T cells. In about six donors, dominant CD3+CD56+NKG2C+ clonotypes ranked among the top 10 CD8+ clonotypes. The CD3+CD56-NKG2C+ fraction was also led by these clonotypes in a handful of donors.

This chain uses TRBV29-1 with TRBJ1-2; 12 bases align to TRBD1. The source material was CD4+ T cells sorted from blood. This clonotype was sampled from a woman younger than 35 in good health. The CDR3 coding sequence is TGCAGCGTTCACCACCGGGACAGGGGGCATTATGGCTACACCTTC. Translating gives CSVHHRDRGHYGYTF.